A selection of T cell receptor beta chains follows, all from one sample in a study of OX40 agonist ivuxolimab in advanced cancers. Clones were sequenced by immunoSEQ multiplex PCR, and TCRdb holds only the in-frame ones, with some missing. The sample has tens of thousands of clones, less than 85% seen once. The input for sequencing was CD4+ or CD8+ T cells sorted from blood, taken in a trial of the OX40 agonist ivuxolimab. These receptors all come from an adult with an advanced solid tumor such as melanoma, head and neck, liver or kidney cancer. Both conserved end residues are part of each CDR3. A D gene is named only where the DNA matches it firmly.

d_gene	v_gene	j_gene	CDR3nt	CDR3aa
-	TRBV10-3	TRBJ1-2	TGTGCCATCGAGGGACCAAACTATGGCTACACCTTC	CAIEGPNYGYTF
-	TRBV28	TRBJ1-2	TGTGCCAGCAGCCCCCCCTGGGGGAGCGGATGGGGCTACACCTTC	CASSPPWGSGWGYTF
TRBD1	TRBV30	TRBJ1-6	TGTGCCTGGAGTGTCCCGGGACAGGAGACTTCACCCCTCCACTTT	CAWSVPGQETSPLHF
-	TRBV6-4	TRBJ1-2	TGTGCCAGCAGTGCTTCCGACCGGGGTGGCTACACCTTC	CASSASDRGGYTF
-	TRBV9	TRBJ2-3	TGTGCCAGCAGCGTAGGAGTTACTCTCACAGATACGCAGTATTTT	CASSVGVTLTDTQYF
TRBD1	TRBV29-1	TRBJ2-5	TGCAGCGTTTGCTCCAGGACAGGGGCAGGAGAGACCCAGTACTTC	CSVCSRTGAGETQYF
TRBD1	TRBV19	TRBJ2-1	TGTGCCAGTAGTTCGACAGGGGCAGCTGGCTCTGTATACAATGAGCAGTTCTTC	CASSSTGAAGSVYNEQFF
-	TRBV7-3	TRBJ1-1	TGTGCCAGCAGCGTCTCCGGGGGGAACACTGAAGCTTTCTTT	CASSVSGGNTEAFF
TRBD1	TRBV28	TRBJ2-7	TGTGCCAGCAGTCCCCGACAGGGGCGATCCTACGAGCAGTACTTC	CASSPRQGRSYEQYF
TRBD1	TRBV10-3	TRBJ2-7	TGTGCCATCAGTGAAGACAGGGTGGGCTCCTACGAGCAGTACTTC	CAISEDRVGSYEQYF